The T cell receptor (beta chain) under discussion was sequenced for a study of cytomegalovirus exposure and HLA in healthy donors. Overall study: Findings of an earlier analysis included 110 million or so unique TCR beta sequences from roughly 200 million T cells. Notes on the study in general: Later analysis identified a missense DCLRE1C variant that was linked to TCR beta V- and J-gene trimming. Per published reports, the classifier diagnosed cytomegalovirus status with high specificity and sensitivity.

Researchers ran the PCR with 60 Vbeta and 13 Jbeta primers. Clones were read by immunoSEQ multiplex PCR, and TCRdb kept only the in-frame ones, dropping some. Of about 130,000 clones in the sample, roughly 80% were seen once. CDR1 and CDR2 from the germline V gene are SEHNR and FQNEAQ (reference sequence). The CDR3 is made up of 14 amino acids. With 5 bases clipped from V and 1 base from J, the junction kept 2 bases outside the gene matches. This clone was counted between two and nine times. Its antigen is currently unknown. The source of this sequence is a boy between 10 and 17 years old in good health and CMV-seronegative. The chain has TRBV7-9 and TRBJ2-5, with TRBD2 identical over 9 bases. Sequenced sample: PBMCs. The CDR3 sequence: CASSPTSGQETQYF. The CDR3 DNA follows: TGTGCCAGCAGCCCGACTAGCGGCCAAGAGACCCAGTACTTC.